The rows below give T cell receptor beta chains drawn from one sample of a study of blood T cell repertoires in COVID-19. The table came from immunoSEQ multiplex PCR; TCRdb's copy has only in-frame clones and leaves some out. The top ten clones hold roughly 5.7% of a sample with 200,000 to 250,000 clones, just over 85% of them seen once. Sequenced material: peripheral blood. The receptors derive from a man older than 75 with acute or convalescent COVID-19. CDR3s include the opening cysteine and the closing phenylalanine or tryptophan. The D gene is left open where the match is weak. A clone size is listed for some rows: how often the clone was seen (once, few, many), or a class if it is expanded.

j_call: TRBJ2-3; clone_size: .; v_call: TRBV7-8; d_call: .; cdr3_aa: CASSARDSPTTDTQYF; cdr3_nt: TGTGCCAGCAGCGCACGCGATAGCCCCACCACAGATACGCAGTATTTT
j_call: TRBJ2-1; clone_size: .; v_call: TRBV30; d_call: TRBD2; cdr3_aa: CAWISGRARDEQFF; cdr3_nt: TGTGCCTGGATTAGCGGGAGGGCTCGGGATGAGCAGTTCTTC
j_call: TRBJ2-5; clone_size: .; v_call: TRBV18; d_call: .; cdr3_aa: CASSQTGPAETQYF; cdr3_nt: TGTGCCAGCTCACAAACAGGGCCGGCAGAGACCCAGTACTTC
j_call: TRBJ1-5; clone_size: .; v_call: TRBV19; d_call: TRBD1; cdr3_aa: CASSNTGGRNSNQPQHF; cdr3_nt: TGTGCCAGTAGCAATACAGGGGGCCGCAATAGCAATCAGCCCCAGCATTTT
j_call: TRBJ2-5; clone_size: .; v_call: TRBV7-2; d_call: .; cdr3_aa: CASSLAPGGGETQYF; cdr3_nt: TGTGCCAGCAGCTTAGCCCCCGGGGGAGGAGAGACCCAGTACTTC
j_call: TRBJ1-5; clone_size: .; v_call: TRBV6-2/TRBV6-3; d_call: .; cdr3_aa: CASSYIMGYGNQPQHF; cdr3_nt: TGTGCCAGCAGTTACATTATGGGCTACGGCAATCAGCCCCAGCATTTT
j_call: TRBJ2-1; clone_size: .; v_call: TRBV7-2; d_call: .; cdr3_aa: CASSSPPGTQQFF; cdr3_nt: TGTGCCAGCAGCTCCCCGCCCGGGACTCAGCAGTTCTTC
j_call: TRBJ1-1; clone_size: .; v_call: TRBV18; d_call: .; cdr3_aa: CASSLRQGGTEAFF; cdr3_nt: TGTGCCAGCTCACTACGTCAGGGCGGCACTGAAGCTTTCTTT
j_call: TRBJ2-3; clone_size: .; v_call: TRBV10-3; d_call: .; cdr3_aa: CAISDRVTQGGDTDTQYF; cdr3_nt: TGTGCCATCAGTGACCGGGTCACTCAAGGCGGGGACACAGATACGCAGTATTTT
j_call: TRBJ2-5; clone_size: .; v_call: TRBV11-2; d_call: .; cdr3_aa: CASSYGGEETQYF; cdr3_nt: TGTGCCAGCAGCTACGGAGGGGAAGAGACCCAGTACTTC
j_call: TRBJ1-1; clone_size: few; v_call: TRBV28; d_call: TRBD1; cdr3_aa: CASSPHPWTGVTEAFF; cdr3_nt: TGTGCCAGCAGTCCCCACCCTTGGACAGGGGTCACTGAAGCTTTCTTT
j_call: TRBJ2-1; clone_size: .; v_call: TRBV7-2; d_call: TRBD2; cdr3_aa: CASSFVAGAWEQFF; cdr3_nt: TGTGCCAGCAGCTTCGTAGCGGGAGCTTGGGAGCAGTTCTTC
j_call: TRBJ1-1; clone_size: .; v_call: TRBV5-1; d_call: TRBD1; cdr3_aa: CASSPPGGYAEAFF; cdr3_nt: TGCGCCAGCAGCCCCCCAGGGGGTTACGCTGAAGCTTTCTTT
j_call: TRBJ1-3; clone_size: .; v_call: TRBV24-1; d_call: TRBD1; cdr3_aa: CATSLQTGRYTIYF; cdr3_nt: TGTGCCACCAGCCTTCAGACAGGGCGTTACACCATATATTTT
j_call: TRBJ2-3; clone_size: .; v_call: TRBV7-3; d_call: .; cdr3_aa: CASSLQASTDTQYF; cdr3_nt: TGTGCCAGCAGCTTACAAGCGAGCACAGATACGCAGTATTTT
j_call: TRBJ2-1; clone_size: .; v_call: TRBV3-1/TRBV3-2; d_call: TRBD2; cdr3_aa: CASSPLAGTYNEQFF; cdr3_nt: TGTGCCAGCAGTCCACTAGCGGGAACCTACAATGAGCAGTTCTTC
j_call: TRBJ1-1; clone_size: .; v_call: TRBV7-9; d_call: TRBD1; cdr3_aa: CASSPGMTGNNEAFF; cdr3_nt: TGTGCCAGCAGCCCCGGGATGACAGGGAATAATGAAGCTTTCTTT
j_call: TRBJ2-1; clone_size: .; v_call: TRBV7-2; d_call: .; cdr3_aa: CASSLVSYNEQFF; cdr3_nt: TGTGCCAGCAGCTTAGTATCCTACAATGAGCAGTTCTTC
j_call: TRBJ1-4; clone_size: .; v_call: TRBV7-8; d_call: TRBD1; cdr3_aa: CASSFRGNNEKLFF; cdr3_nt: TGTGCCAGCAGCTTCAGGGGGAATAATGAAAAACTGTTTTTT
j_call: TRBJ2-7; clone_size: .; v_call: TRBV18; d_call: TRBD2; cdr3_aa: CASSPLGTSGSYEQYF; cdr3_nt: TGTGCCAGCTCACCACTGGGGACTAGCGGATCCTACGAGCAGTACTTC
j_call: TRBJ2-7; clone_size: .; v_call: TRBV7-9; d_call: .; cdr3_aa: CASSFEGGKYEQYF; cdr3_nt: TGTGCCAGCAGCTTTGAAGGGGGAAAGTACGAGCAGTACTTC
j_call: TRBJ2-1; clone_size: .; v_call: TRBV5-4; d_call: TRBD1; cdr3_aa: CASSVDRGQEDNEQFF; cdr3_nt: TGTGCCAGCAGCGTGGACAGGGGGCAGGAAGACAATGAGCAGTTCTTC
j_call: TRBJ2-5; clone_size: .; v_call: TRBV9; d_call: .; cdr3_aa: CASSNGLRETQYF; cdr3_nt: TGTGCCAGCAGCAACGGACTAAGGGAGACCCAGTACTTC
j_call: TRBJ2-3; clone_size: .; v_call: TRBV15; d_call: .; cdr3_aa: CATSREHSGFESDTQYF; cdr3_nt: TGTGCCACCAGCAGAGAACATAGCGGATTTGAGTCAGATACGCAGTATTTT
j_call: TRBJ1-1; clone_size: .; v_call: TRBV6-5; d_call: .; cdr3_aa: CASSYLGDTEAFF; cdr3_nt: TGTGCCAGCAGTTACTTGGGAGATACTGAAGCTTTCTTT
j_call: TRBJ2-1; clone_size: .; v_call: TRBV18; d_call: .; cdr3_aa: CASSPPGASSYNEQFF; cdr3_nt: TGTGCCAGCTCACCCCCTGGGGCAAGCTCCTACAATGAGCAGTTCTTC
j_call: TRBJ2-1; clone_size: .; v_call: TRBV5-6; d_call: TRBD2; cdr3_aa: CASSPLLIAGGYNEQFF; cdr3_nt: TGTGCCAGCAGTCCCCTCCTGATAGCGGGAGGGTACAATGAGCAGTTCTTC
j_call: TRBJ2-1; clone_size: .; v_call: TRBV4-3; d_call: TRBD2; cdr3_aa: CASSRDYLSGSNYNEQFF; cdr3_nt: TGCGCCAGCAGCCGAGACTACCTTAGCGGGTCGAACTACAATGAGCAGTTCTTC
j_call: TRBJ1-1; clone_size: .; v_call: TRBV28; d_call: .; cdr3_aa: CASSLETGNTEAFF; cdr3_nt: TGTGCCAGCAGTTTAGAAACAGGAAACACTGAAGCTTTCTTT
j_call: TRBJ2-1; clone_size: .; v_call: TRBV9; d_call: TRBD2; cdr3_aa: CASSARLASSYNEQFF; cdr3_nt: TGTGCCAGCAGCGCTCGACTAGCGAGCTCCTACAATGAGCAGTTCTTC
j_call: TRBJ2-3; clone_size: .; v_call: TRBV11-2; d_call: TRBD1; cdr3_aa: CASNIVAGGLEGQYF; cdr3_nt: TGTGCCAGCAACATCGTGGCAGGGGGCCTTGAGGGGCAGTATTTT
j_call: TRBJ2-2; clone_size: .; v_call: TRBV27; d_call: TRBD1; cdr3_aa: CASRNRGNTGELFF; cdr3_nt: TGTGCCAGCAGAAACAGGGGGAACACCGGGGAGCTGTTTTTT
j_call: TRBJ1-5; clone_size: .; v_call: TRBV19; d_call: .; cdr3_aa: CASRTGQFLEGPQHF; cdr3_nt: TGTGCCAGTAGGACGGGACAATTCCTGGAAGGGCCCCAGCATTTT
j_call: TRBJ2-7; clone_size: .; v_call: TRBV13; d_call: .; cdr3_aa: CASSNLQGGPYEQYF; cdr3_nt: TGTGCCAGCAGCAACCTGCAGGGGGGACCCTACGAGCAGTACTTC
j_call: TRBJ2-2; clone_size: .; v_call: TRBV2; d_call: .; cdr3_aa: CASSSANTGELFF; cdr3_nt: TGTGCCAGCAGTAGCGCGAACACCGGGGAGCTGTTTTTT
j_call: TRBJ2-3; clone_size: .; v_call: TRBV18; d_call: TRBD2; cdr3_aa: CASLAVLTDTQYF; cdr3_nt: TGTGCCAGCCTAGCGGTCCTCACAGATACGCAGTATTTT
j_call: TRBJ2-1; clone_size: few; v_call: TRBV24-1; d_call: TRBD1; cdr3_aa: CATSGGQGSNEQFF; cdr3_nt: TGTGCCACCAGTGGGGGACAGGGTTCCAATGAGCAGTTCTTC
j_call: TRBJ2-3; clone_size: .; v_call: TRBV24-1; d_call: TRBD2; cdr3_aa: CATSDRLAGNTDTQYF; cdr3_nt: TGTGCCACCAGTGATAGACTAGCGGGAAACACAGATACGCAGTATTTT
j_call: TRBJ2-5; clone_size: .; v_call: TRBV7-9; d_call: .; cdr3_aa: CASTYLSSQETQYF; cdr3_nt: TGTGCCAGCACTTATCTATCTTCCCAAGAGACCCAGTACTTC
j_call: TRBJ1-4; clone_size: .; v_call: TRBV27; d_call: TRBD1; cdr3_aa: CASSLPYRGYATNEKLFF; cdr3_nt: TGTGCCAGCAGTTTGCCCTACAGGGGTTATGCAACTAATGAAAAACTGTTTTTT
j_call: TRBJ2-7; clone_size: .; v_call: TRBV4-2; d_call: .; cdr3_aa: CASSQGPGFSYEQYF; cdr3_nt: TGTGCCAGCAGCCAAGGGCCAGGCTTCTCCTACGAGCAGTACTTC
j_call: TRBJ2-5; clone_size: .; v_call: TRBV23-1; d_call: .; cdr3_aa: CASRSGEETQYF; cdr3_nt: TGCGCCAGTAGATCGGGGGAAGAGACCCAGTACTTC
j_call: TRBJ1-1; clone_size: .; v_call: TRBV6-4; d_call: .; cdr3_aa: CASSDSGRVNTEAFF; cdr3_nt: TGTGCCAGCAGTGACTCGGGCAGAGTGAACACTGAAGCTTTCTTT
j_call: TRBJ2-1; clone_size: .; v_call: TRBV5-1; d_call: TRBD2; cdr3_aa: CASSRTSGRMNEQFF; cdr3_nt: TGCGCCAGCAGCCGGACTAGCGGGAGAATGAATGAGCAGTTCTTC
j_call: TRBJ2-5; clone_size: .; v_call: TRBV5-1; d_call: TRBD2; cdr3_aa: CASSIWTSGTPRGTQYF; cdr3_nt: TGCGCCAGCAGCATTTGGACTAGCGGGACCCCAAGAGGGACCCAGTACTTC